This entry describes one T cell receptor (beta chain). This sample was included in a study of T cell changes during pregnancy in multiple sclerosis. The data were produced by immunoSEQ multiplex PCR, yet TCRdb's version contains in-frame clones alone and is incomplete. The sample has 35,000 to 50,000 clones; 85% to 90% are singletons. V was clipped by 0 bases and J by 0 bases, with 6 bases between them. The CDR3 totals 15 residues. The V gene's germline CDR1 is SGHRS and CDR2 YFSETQ. The receptor's source is a female donor in good health, enrolled as a control in a pregnancy study. This specimen consisted of peripheral blood, obtained in the second trimester of pregnancy. The chain joins TRBV5-1 to TRBJ1-4, with D possibly being TRBD1 (5 bases). The CDR3 reads CASSLAGTTNEKLFF. Here the CDR3 DNA reads TGCGCCAGCAGCTTGGCAGGGACAACTAATGAAAAACTGTTTTTT.